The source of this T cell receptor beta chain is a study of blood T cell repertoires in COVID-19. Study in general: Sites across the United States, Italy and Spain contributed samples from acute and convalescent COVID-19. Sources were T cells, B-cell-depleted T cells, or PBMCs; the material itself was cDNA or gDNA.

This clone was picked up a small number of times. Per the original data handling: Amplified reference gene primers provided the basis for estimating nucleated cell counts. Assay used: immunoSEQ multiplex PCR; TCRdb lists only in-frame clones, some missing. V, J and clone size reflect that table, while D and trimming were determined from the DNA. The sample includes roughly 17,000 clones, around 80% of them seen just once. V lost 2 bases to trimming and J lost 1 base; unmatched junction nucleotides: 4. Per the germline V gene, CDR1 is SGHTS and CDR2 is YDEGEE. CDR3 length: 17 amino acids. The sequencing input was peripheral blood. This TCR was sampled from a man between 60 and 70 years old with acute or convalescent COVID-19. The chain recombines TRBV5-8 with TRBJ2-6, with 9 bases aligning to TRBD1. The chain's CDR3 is CASSLNRGRSGANVLTF. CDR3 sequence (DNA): TGTGCCAGCAGCTTAAACAGGGGGCGATCTGGGGCCAACGTCCTGACTTTC.